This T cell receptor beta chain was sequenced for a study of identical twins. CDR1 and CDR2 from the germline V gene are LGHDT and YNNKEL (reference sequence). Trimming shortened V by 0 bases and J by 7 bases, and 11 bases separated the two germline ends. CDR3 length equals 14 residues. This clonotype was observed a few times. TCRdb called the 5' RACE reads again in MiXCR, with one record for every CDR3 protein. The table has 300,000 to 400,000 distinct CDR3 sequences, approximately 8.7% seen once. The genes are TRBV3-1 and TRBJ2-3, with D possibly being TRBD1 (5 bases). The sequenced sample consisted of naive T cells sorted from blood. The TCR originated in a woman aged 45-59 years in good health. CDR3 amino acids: CASSQDVAGNTQYF. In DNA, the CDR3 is TGTGCCAGCAGCCAAGATGTAGCAGGGAATACGCAGTATTTT.